The clone carrying this T cell receptor (beta chain) has more than one count but fewer than ten. TCRdb analysed the 5' RACE reads with MiXCR anew, one entry per CDR3 protein. The sample holds around 77,000 distinct CDR3 sequences, 10% seen once. The data originate from a study of early T cells in non-severe SARS-CoV-2 infection. The TCR sequence derives from an adult who was a healthcare worker with PCR-confirmed SARS-CoV-2 infection or an uninfected control (not recorded which). The source was whole blood, collected at baseline.

CDR3 DNA sequence: TGTGCCAGCAGCGACGACCACTACCCGGAGAAGGCCAAGGGGAACACCATATATTTT. Its protein is CASSDDHYPEKAKGNTIYF. The J gene is TRBJ1-3, the V gene TRBV9; D is perhaps TRBD1 (5 bases). V lost 3 bases, J lost 7 bases, and 29 bases lay in between. This CDR3 has 19 residues. CDR1 and CDR2 (germline): SGDLS, YYNGEE.